A single sample gave rise to the 30 T cell receptor beta chains below, sequenced in a study of regulatory T cells in long-lasting Graves disease. Time point of the sample: newly diagnosed GD, antithyroid drugs for less than 3 months. RNA from PBMCs was the source of the TCR library. The authors built TCR beta libraries using iRepertoire HTBI primers and Arm-PCR of CDR3 regions. TCRdb re-called the multiplex PCR reads with MiXCR, one entry per CDR3 protein. The sample consists of roughly 500,000 distinct CDR3 sequences, about 14% of them appearing once. These data were likewise used in another study, on T cells in Graves' hyperthyroidism and ophthalmopathy.

The material was peripheral blood mononuclear cells (PBMCs), obtained at new diagnosis, from a patient treated with antithyroid drugs. These receptors were taken from a man aged 30-40 years with Graves disease.

This clonotype was counted only a few times. The V call is TRBV4-2, the J call TRBJ1-5, with D unresolved. The germline V gene has CDR1 LGHNA and CDR2 YNFKEQ. The CDR3 totals 13 residues. Deletions cut 0 bases from V and 7 bases from J, with 7 bases between. The CDR3 DNA follows: TGTGCCAGCAGCCAAGAATCGGGGCAGCCCCAGCATTTT. It translates to CASSQESGQPQHF.

This clonotype has at least ten counts. This chain joins TRBV2 and TRBJ2-3; D ambiguous. Trimming stripped 8 bases from V and 6 bases from J, with 9 bases between. There are 11 residues in the CDR3. Germline CDR1 and CDR2: SNHLY and FYNNEI. The CDR3 loop reads CASGYLDTQYF. CDR3 sequence (DNA): TGTGCCAGCGGCTATCTCGATACGCAGTATTTT.

This chain connects TRBV12-3 or TRBV12-4 to TRBJ2-3; D unresolved. The CDR3 length is 13 residues. V dropped 3 bases and J dropped 2 bases, with 6 bases sitting between them. This CDR3 reads CASSFRVTDTQYF. The DNA for the CDR3 is TGTGCCAGCAGTTTTAGGGTCACAGATACGCAGTATTTT.

This clonotype showed up just a few times. This chain uses TRBV27 with TRBJ1-4; a possible D gene is TRBD1 (5 bases). Germline values: CDR1 MNHEY, CDR2 SMNVEV (reference sequence). V gave up 4 bases and J gave up 0 bases, with 9 bases separating them. The CDR3 runs to 15 residues. The CDR3 DNA reads as TGTGCCAGCAGTTGGGGGGTTGCAACTAATGAAAAACTGTTTTTT. Residues: CASSWGVATNEKLFF. The full variable domain, with the rest looked up from reference TRBV27 and TRBJ1-4, is EAQVTQNPRYLITVTGKKLTVTCSQNMNHEYMSWYRQDPGLGLRQIYYSMNVEVTDKGDVPEGYKVSRKEKRNFPLILESPSPNQTSLYFCASSWGVATNEKLFFGSGTQLSVL.

This clonotype was detected many times. This chain connects TRBV7-8 to TRBJ1-1; 9 bases agree with TRBD1. In germline, CDR1 is SGHVS, CDR2 FQNEAQ. Unmatched junction bases numbered 8, after V lost 8 bases and J lost 1 base. This CDR3 has 15 residues. The CDR3 protein is CASVSNRGRNTEAFF. The DNA of the CDR3 is TGTGCCAGCGTCTCGAACAGGGGGCGGAACACTGAAGCTTTCTTT.

This clonotype was seen ten or more times. The CDR3 bases are TGTGCCAGCAGTTTAGCGGGGACAGTCCAAGAGACCCAGTACTTC. Residues: CASSLAGTVQETQYF. The chain has TRBV12-3 or TRBV12-4 and TRBJ2-5; 7 bases line up with TRBD1. Trimming cost V 0 bases and J 1 base; bases outside gene matches: 2. CDR3 size: 15 residues.

Ten or more counts support this clonotype. This rearrangement joins TRBV30 to TRBJ2-7; D unresolved. Trimming took off 3 bases at V and 2 bases at J, with 11 bases between the two ends. There are 13 residues in the CDR3. CDR1 GTSNPN and CDR2 SVGIG come from the germline V gene (reference sequence). CDR3 in DNA: TGTGCCTGGAGGCCGGGTGGGACCTACGAGCAGTACTTC. It codes for CAWRPGGTYEQYF.

This clonotype was seen many times. The rearrangement uses TRBV15 and TRBJ1-1; D call uncertain. Germline assignment: CDR1 LNHNV and CDR2 YYDKDF (reference sequence). This CDR3 has 14 amino acids. The germline V and J ends were trimmed by 3 bases and 3 bases, with 11 bases remaining between them. The CDR3 DNA sequence: TGTGCCACCAGCAGGGCGACCTGGGACACTGAAGCTTTCTTT. Protein: CATSRATWDTEAFF.

This clonotype was observed a few times. The chain recombines TRBV10-3 with TRBJ2-7, with TRBD1 matching 9 bases. The germline gives CDR1 ENHRY, CDR2 SYGVKD. The CDR3 has 15 amino acids. V dropped 2 bases and J dropped 5; count of bases not matched to a gene: 7. The CDR3 spells CAISEGTGMTDEQYF. DNA of the CDR3: TGTGCCATCAGTGAGGGGACAGGGATGACCGACGAGCAGTACTTC.

This clonotype was detected a few times. CDR3 in DNA: TGTGCCAGCTCACTCCTAGCGGGAGAGCCAAATGAGCAGTTCTTC. Translated, it gives CASSLLAGEPNEQFF. This sequence joins TRBV18 and TRBJ2-1; 10 bases are shared with TRBD2. V dropped 4 bases and J dropped 7; count of bases not matched to a gene: 7. The CDR3 totals 15 residues. Germline CDR1 is KGHSH and CDR2 is LQKENI.

The chain is built from TRBV20-1 and TRBJ2-4, with 11 positions matching TRBD2. V lost 2 bases and J lost 13; bases outside the gene matches: 7. The CDR3 spans 13 residues. Germline values: CDR1 DFQATT, CDR2 SNEGSKA (reference sequence). The CDR3 DNA reads TGCAGTGCTAGACCCCAGCGACTAGCGGGACAGTACTTC. Protein: CSARPQRLAGQYF.

The V call is TRBV2, the J call TRBJ1-2, with a weak D call TRBD1 (6 bases). Germline-derived CDR1 and CDR2 are SNHLY and FYNNEI. The length of the CDR3 is 15 residues. Trimming stripped 1 base from V and 2 bases from J, with 11 bases between. CDR3 loop: CASSEGGAGNYGYTF. For the CDR3, the DNA is TGTGCCAGCAGTGAAGGGGGGGCAGGAAACTATGGCTACACCTTC.

This clonotype was detected many times. CDR3 nucleotides: TGCGCCAGCAGTGAGTCGGCGGGAGGTCATGAGCAGTTCTTC. Its protein is CASSESAGGHEQFF. The V call is TRBV10-1, the J call TRBJ2-1; 8 bases align to TRBD2. Per the germline V gene, CDR1 is WNHNN and CDR2 is SYGVQD (reference sequence). CDR3 length equals 14 residues. V trimming: 0 bases; J trimming: 8 bases; junction bases outside the gene matches: 3.

This clonotype was counted at least ten times. V gene TRBV20-1 combines with J gene TRBJ2-7; D might be TRBD1 or TRBD2, each matching 5 bases. Looked up from germline, CDR1 is DFQATT and CDR2 is SNEGSKA (reference sequence). V was trimmed by 4 bases and J by 0 bases, leaving 16 bases between them. The CDR3 runs 15 residues. The chain's CDR3 is CSANTRDQSSYEQYF. CDR3 DNA: TGCAGTGCTAATACCAGGGACCAAAGCTCCTACGAGCAGTACTTC.

This clonotype was seen a few times. With a much larger clone just one base away, this may be a read error. The CDR3 coding sequence is TGTGCCAGCAGCCCTGACCCGGAGGTAGATACGCAGTATTTT. This translates into CASSPDPEVDTQYF. The rearrangement joins TRBV7-2 to TRBJ2-3, with D perhaps matching TRBD2 (5 bases). Per germline, CDR1 SGHTA and CDR2 FQGNSA. The V end lost 5 bases, the J end lost 5 bases, and 14 bases lay between the germline ends. The CDR3 length is 14 residues.

This clonotype was observed a few times. The chain carries TRBV6-1 and TRBJ2-7, with 8 bases matching TRBD2. CDR3 length: 16 amino acids. CDR1 and CDR2 (germline): MNHNS, SASEGT. Germline trimming cut 6 bases from V and 0 bases from J; bases unmatched to any gene: 10. As DNA, the CDR3 is TGTGCCAGCAGCCGTACCTTAGCGGGACTCTCCTACGAGCAGTACTTC. It yields the protein CASSRTLAGLSYEQYF.

CDR3: CAVSGGNYGYTF. In DNA, the CDR3 is TGTGCCGTATCGGGGGGGAACTATGGCTACACCTTC. This chain joins TRBV10-3 and TRBJ1-2; tentatively, D is TRBD1 (5 bases). Between the trimmed V and J ends, which lost 11 bases and 2 bases, there was a span of 12 bases. The germline V gene has CDR1 ENHRY and CDR2 SYGVKD. The CDR3 runs to 12 residues.

This clonotype appeared many times. V and J are TRBV7-2 and TRBJ2-2; TRBD2 might be the D (5 bases). The CDR3 runs to 16 residues. Trimming left V 4 bases short and J 7 bases short, with 19 bases between. The germline gives CDR1 SGHTA, CDR2 FQGNSA. CDR3 nucleotides: TGTGCCAGCAGCTGGGCGGACCGCACGGGGAGCGGGGAGCTGTTTTTT. Translation: CASSWADRTGSGELFF.

This clonotype came up many times. The rearrangement links TRBV29-1 to TRBJ2-7; tentatively, D is TRBD1 (6 bases). CDR3 length: 13 amino acids. Per germline, CDR1 SQVTM and CDR2 ANQGSEA. V lost 4 bases and J 6 bases, leaving 16 bases between the germline ends. The CDR3 loop reads CSVGQGHLAEQYF. DNA of the CDR3: TGCAGCGTTGGTCAGGGACATTTGGCCGAGCAGTACTTC.

This clonotype was counted many times. The chain employs TRBV7-2 and TRBJ2-2; D gene unclear. The V gene lost 8 bases and the J gene lost 4 bases, with 11 bases spanning the gap. The CDR3 length is 13 residues. Germline CDR1 and CDR2: SGHTA and FQGNSA. The CDR3: CASGVRRTGELFF. Here the CDR3 DNA reads TGTGCCAGCGGGGTCCGACGCACCGGGGAGCTGTTTTTT. Full variable domain (missing parts from reference TRBV7-2 and TRBJ2-2): GAGVSQSPSNKVTEKGKDVELRCDPISGHTALYWYRQSLGQGLEFLIYFQGNSAPDKSGLPSDRFSAERTGGSVSTLTIQRTQQEDSAVYLCASGVRRTGELFFGEGSRLTVL.

At least ten counts were recorded for this clonotype. V is TRBV2 and J is TRBJ1-6; TRBD1 is a possible D gene (5 bases). Germline V gives CDR1 SNHLY, CDR2 FYNNEI. The CDR3 consists of 15 residues. Trimming cost V 9 bases and J 8 bases, with 20 bases left between them. CDR3 protein: CASLQASGNDSPLHF. CDR3 bases: TGTGCCAGTTTACAGGCGTCGGGGAACGATTCACCCCTCCACTTT.

The sample holds many counts of this clonotype. The chain uses TRBV12-3 or TRBV12-4 and TRBJ2-7, with no clear D. This CDR3 has 11 residues. V was clipped by 5 bases and J by 5 bases, with 7 bases between them. The CDR3 loop reads CASSHAHEQYF. In DNA form, the CDR3 reads TGTGCCAGCAGTCACGCCCACGAGCAGTACTTC.

This clonotype was recorded at least ten times. The chain joins TRBV12-3 or TRBV12-4 to TRBJ1-6; D not resolved. This CDR3 is built from 16 residues. The V end lost 3 bases, the J end lost 5 bases, and 14 bases lay between the germline ends. The CDR3, as DNA: TGTGCCAGCAGTTTTAGTGTCGGAGTAAATAATTCACCCCTCCACTTT. This sequence encodes CASSFSVGVNNSPLHF.

The rearrangement joins TRBV6-2 or TRBV6-3 to TRBJ2-7; the D gene could be TRBD1 or TRBD2 (7 bases each). V gave up 5 bases and J gave up 4 bases, with 15 bases separating them. CDR1 and CDR2 from the germline V gene are MNHEY and SVGEGT. The CDR3 runs 14 residues. As DNA, the CDR3 is TGTGCCAGCAGTAGGGGAGGGGGCGCGTACGAGCAGTACTTC. Translated, it gives CASSRGGGAYEQYF.

This clonotype was found a few times. The V call is TRBV7-6, the J call TRBJ2-5; D is possibly TRBD2 (6 bases). CDR1 SGHVS and CDR2 FNYEAQ come from the germline V gene. V was shortened by 0 bases and J by 1 base, with 12 bases between the two germline ends. The CDR3 runs to 16 residues. CDR3 sequence (DNA): TGTGCCAGCAGCTTAGCGTACAGCGGGCTCCAAGAGACCCAGTACTTC. Its translation is CASSLAYSGLQETQYF.

The rearrangement links TRBV5-1 to TRBJ1-2; TRBD1 might be the D (5 bases). This CDR3 spans 12 amino acids. V was shortened by 0 bases and J by 8 bases, with 8 bases between the two germline ends. Per the germline V gene, CDR1 is SGHRS and CDR2 is YFSETQ. The CDR3 spells CASSLGGGGYTF. CDR3 in DNA: TGCGCCAGCAGCTTGGGGGGCGGGGGCTACACCTTC.

Worth noting for this clonotype: A read error may be the cause here, since a much bigger clone is one base away. This chain connects TRBV5-4 to TRBJ2-5; D not resolved. The CDR3 totals 13 residues. With 4 bases removed from V and 5 bases from J, the gap between germline ends came to 12 bases. Germline CDR1 SGHNT, CDR2 YYREEE (reference sequence). The CDR3, as DNA: TGTGCCAGCAGCCACGATGTCCAGGAGACCCAGTACTTC. As protein: CASSHDVQETQYF.

This clonotype has a handful of counts. The rearrangement uses TRBV5-4 and TRBJ2-2; tentative D call: TRBD2 (6 bases). This CDR3 contains 14 residues. The V end lost 10 bases, the J end lost 4 bases, and 17 bases lay between the germline ends. Per germline, CDR1 SGHNT and CDR2 YYREEE (reference sequence). As DNA, the CDR3 is TGTGCCTTTAGCGGTCGAGAGGGCACCGGGGAGCTGTTTTTT. This sequence encodes CAFSGREGTGELFF.

This clonotype was found many times. The chain joins TRBV11-3 to TRBJ1-2, with D possibly being TRBD1 (5 bases). CDR1 SGHNT and CDR2 YENEEA come from the germline V gene. Trimming cost V 7 bases and J 4 bases, with 10 bases left between them. This CDR3 has 12 residues. Here the CDR3 reads CASIRGPYGYTF. The CDR3 nucleotides read TGTGCCAGCATACGGGGCCCCTATGGCTACACCTTC.

This clonotype has ten or more counts. The chain combines TRBV12-3 or TRBV12-4 with TRBJ2-7; 7 bases align to TRBD2. The CDR3 consists of 15 residues. V shed 0 bases, J shed 2 bases, and the junction held 4 bases outside the gene matches. CDR3 DNA sequence: TGTGCCAGCAGTTTAGCGGGAGGGCCCACCTACGAGCAGTACTTC. Protein: CASSLAGGPTYEQYF.